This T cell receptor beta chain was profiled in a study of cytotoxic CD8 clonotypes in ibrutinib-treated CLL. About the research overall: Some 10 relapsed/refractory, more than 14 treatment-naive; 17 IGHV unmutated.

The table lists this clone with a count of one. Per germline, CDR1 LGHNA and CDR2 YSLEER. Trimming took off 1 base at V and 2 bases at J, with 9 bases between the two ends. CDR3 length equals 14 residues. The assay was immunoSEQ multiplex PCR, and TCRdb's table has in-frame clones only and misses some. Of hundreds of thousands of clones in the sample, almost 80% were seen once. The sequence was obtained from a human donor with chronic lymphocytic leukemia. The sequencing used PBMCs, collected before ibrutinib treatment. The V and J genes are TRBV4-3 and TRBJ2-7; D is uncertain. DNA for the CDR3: TGCGCCAGCAGCCAAGCACTTTCCGCCTACGAGCAGTACTTC. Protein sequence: CASSQALSAYEQYF.